This T cell receptor beta chain was captured by sequencing in a study of cytomegalovirus exposure and HLA in healthy donors. This clone was counted between two and nine times. Its target is unknown. Per the germline V gene, CDR1 is SGHNT and CDR2 is YENEEA. V lost 5 bases to trimming and J lost 6 bases; unmatched junction nucleotides: 10. The CDR3 is 15 residues long. PCR used 60 Vbeta primers and 13 Jbeta primers. Data came from immunoSEQ multiplex PCR; TCRdb stores just in-frame clones and leaves some out. The table has 110,000 to 150,000 clones, about a tenth seen once. Findings and caveats of the study: Later analysis showed most CMV-associated TCR beta chains appearing HLA-restricted. Follow-up analysis found HLA locus-dependent TCR association rates, highest for DRB1 and lowest for HLA-C.

What was sequenced was PBMCs. The chain combines TRBV11-3 with TRBJ1-1; 9 bases line up with TRBD1. This TCR derives from a male donor in good health and CMV-seronegative. The CDR3 loop is CASSAQGAGISEAFF. The CDR3 coding sequence is TGTGCCAGCAGCGCACAGGGGGCCGGTATATCTGAAGCTTTCTTT.